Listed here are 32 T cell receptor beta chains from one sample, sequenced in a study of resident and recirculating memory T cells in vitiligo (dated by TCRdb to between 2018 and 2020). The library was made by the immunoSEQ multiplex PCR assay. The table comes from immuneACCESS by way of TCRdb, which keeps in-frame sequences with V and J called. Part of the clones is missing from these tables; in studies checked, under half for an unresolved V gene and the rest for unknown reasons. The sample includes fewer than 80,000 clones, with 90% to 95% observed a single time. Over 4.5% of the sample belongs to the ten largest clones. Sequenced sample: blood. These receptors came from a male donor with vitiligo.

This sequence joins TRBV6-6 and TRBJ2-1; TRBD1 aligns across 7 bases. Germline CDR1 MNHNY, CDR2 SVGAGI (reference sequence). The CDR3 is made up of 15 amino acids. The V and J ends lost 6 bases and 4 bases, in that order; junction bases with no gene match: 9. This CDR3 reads CASSDQGQRYNEQFF. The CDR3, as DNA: TGTGCCAGCAGCGACCAGGGACAGCGTTACAATGAGCAGTTCTTC.

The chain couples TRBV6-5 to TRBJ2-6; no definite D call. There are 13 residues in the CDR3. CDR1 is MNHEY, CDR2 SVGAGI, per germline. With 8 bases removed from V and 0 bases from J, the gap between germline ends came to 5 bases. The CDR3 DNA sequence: TGTGCCAGCCGGAGCTCTGGGGCCAACGTCCTGACTTTC. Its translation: CASRSSGANVLTF.

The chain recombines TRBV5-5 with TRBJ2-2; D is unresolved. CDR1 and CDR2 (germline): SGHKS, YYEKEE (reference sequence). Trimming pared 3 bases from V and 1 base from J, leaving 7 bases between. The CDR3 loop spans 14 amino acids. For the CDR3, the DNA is TGTGCCAGCAGCTCTTGGCAGAACACCGGGGAGCTGTTTTTT. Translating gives CASSSWQNTGELFF.

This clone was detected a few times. CDR3 in amino acids: CSVPLNTEAFF. The CDR3 region has the DNA TGCAGCGTTCCCTTGAACACTGAAGCTTTCTTT. The chain combines TRBV29-1 with TRBJ1-1; the D is unclear. CDR1 is SQVTM and CDR2 is ANQGSEA in the germline V gene. The V end lost 5 bases, the J end lost 0 bases, and 4 bases lay between the germline ends. The CDR3 totals 11 residues.

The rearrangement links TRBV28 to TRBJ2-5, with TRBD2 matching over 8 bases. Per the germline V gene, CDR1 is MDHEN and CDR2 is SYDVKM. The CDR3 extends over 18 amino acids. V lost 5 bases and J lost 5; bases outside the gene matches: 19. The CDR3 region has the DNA TGTGCCAGCAGTCCCCAACCCTTACTAGCGGACATAGGGGAGACCCAGTACTTC. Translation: CASSPQPLLADIGETQYF.

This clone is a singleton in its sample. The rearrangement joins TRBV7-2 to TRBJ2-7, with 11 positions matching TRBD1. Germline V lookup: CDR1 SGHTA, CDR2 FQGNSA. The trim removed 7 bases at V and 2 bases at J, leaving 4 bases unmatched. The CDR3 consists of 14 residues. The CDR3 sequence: CASIGQGAPYEQYF. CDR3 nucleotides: TGTGCCAGCATCGGACAGGGGGCCCCCTACGAGCAGTACTTC.

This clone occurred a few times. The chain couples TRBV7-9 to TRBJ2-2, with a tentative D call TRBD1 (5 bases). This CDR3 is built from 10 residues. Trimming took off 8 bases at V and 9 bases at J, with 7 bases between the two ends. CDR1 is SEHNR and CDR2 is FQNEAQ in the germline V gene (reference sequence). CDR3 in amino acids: CASLGRELFF. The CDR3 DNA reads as TGTGCCAGCTTGGGGCGGGAGCTGTTTTTT.

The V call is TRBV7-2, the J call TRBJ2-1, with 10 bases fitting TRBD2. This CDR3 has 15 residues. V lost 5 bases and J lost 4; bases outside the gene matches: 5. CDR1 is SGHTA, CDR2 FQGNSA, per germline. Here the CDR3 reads CASSAGLASYNEQFF. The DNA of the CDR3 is TGTGCCAGCAGCGCGGGACTAGCGTCGTACAATGAGCAGTTCTTC.

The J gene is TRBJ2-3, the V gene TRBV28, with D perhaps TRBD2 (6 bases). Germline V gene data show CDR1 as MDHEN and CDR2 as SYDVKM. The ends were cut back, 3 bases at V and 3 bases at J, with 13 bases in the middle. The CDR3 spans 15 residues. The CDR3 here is CASSLSRLVTDTQYF. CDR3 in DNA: TGTGCCAGCAGTTTGTCCCGACTAGTTACAGATACGCAGTATTTT.

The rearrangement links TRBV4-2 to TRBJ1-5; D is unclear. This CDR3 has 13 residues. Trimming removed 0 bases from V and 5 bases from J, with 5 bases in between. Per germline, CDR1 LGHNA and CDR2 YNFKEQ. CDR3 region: CASSQERDQPQHF. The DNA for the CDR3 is TGTGCCAGCAGCCAAGAGAGGGATCAGCCCCAGCATTTT.

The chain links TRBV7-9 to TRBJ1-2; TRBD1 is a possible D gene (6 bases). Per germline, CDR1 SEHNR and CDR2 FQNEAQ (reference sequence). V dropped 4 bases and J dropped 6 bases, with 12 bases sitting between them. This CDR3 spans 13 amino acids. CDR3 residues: CASSSARQDGYTF. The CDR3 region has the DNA TGTGCCAGCAGCTCCGCCCGACAGGATGGCTACACCTTC.

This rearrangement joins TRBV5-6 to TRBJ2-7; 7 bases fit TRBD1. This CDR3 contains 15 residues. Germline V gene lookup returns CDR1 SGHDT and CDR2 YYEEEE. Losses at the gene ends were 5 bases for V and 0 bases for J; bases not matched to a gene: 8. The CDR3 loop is CASSFRDRSSYEQYF. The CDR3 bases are TGTGCCAGCAGTTTCCGGGACAGAAGCTCCTACGAGCAGTACTTC. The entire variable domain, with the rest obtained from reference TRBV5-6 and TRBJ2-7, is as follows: DAGVTQSPTHLIKTRGQQVTLRCSPKSGHDTVSWYQQALGQGPQFIFQYYEEEERQRGNFPDRFSGHQFPNYSSELNVNALLLGDSALYLCASSFRDRSSYEQYFGPGTRLTVT.

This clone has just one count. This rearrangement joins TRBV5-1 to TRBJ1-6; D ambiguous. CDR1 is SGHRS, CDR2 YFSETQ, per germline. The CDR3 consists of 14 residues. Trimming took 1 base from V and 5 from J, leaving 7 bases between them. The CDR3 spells CASSLRGNNSPLHF. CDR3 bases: TGCGCCAGCAGCTTGCGCGGTAATAATTCACCCCTCCACTTT.

The CDR3 DNA sequence: TGTGCCAGCAGCTTAACTACGGCGTCCGGGACCCAGTACTTC. Amino acid sequence: CASSLTTASGTQYF. The chain uses TRBV7-9 and TRBJ2-5, with no clear D. V was cut by 2 bases and J by 7 bases, with 14 bases left in between. CDR1 and CDR2 (germline): SEHNR, FQNEAQ (reference sequence). The CDR3 is made up of 14 amino acids.

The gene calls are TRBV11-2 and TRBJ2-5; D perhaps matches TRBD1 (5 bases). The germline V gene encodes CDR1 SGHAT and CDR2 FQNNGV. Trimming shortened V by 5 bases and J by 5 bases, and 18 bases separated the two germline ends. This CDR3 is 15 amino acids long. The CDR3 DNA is TGTGCCAGCAGCGAACAGGCTCCAGTTTTGGAGACCCAGTACTTC. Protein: CASSEQAPVLETQYF.

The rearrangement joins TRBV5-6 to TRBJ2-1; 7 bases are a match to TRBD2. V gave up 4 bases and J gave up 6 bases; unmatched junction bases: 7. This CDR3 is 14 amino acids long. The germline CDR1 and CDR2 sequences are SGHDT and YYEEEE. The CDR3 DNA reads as TGTGCCAGCAGCCCCGGAAGCGGGGTCAATGAGCAGTTCTTC. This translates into CASSPGSGVNEQFF.

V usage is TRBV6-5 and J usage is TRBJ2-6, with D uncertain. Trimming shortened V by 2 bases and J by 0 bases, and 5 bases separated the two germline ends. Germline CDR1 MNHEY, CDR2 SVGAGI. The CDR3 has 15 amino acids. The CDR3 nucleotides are TGTGCCAGCAGTTACGGCCGCTCTGGGGCCAACGTCCTGACTTTC. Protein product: CASSYGRSGANVLTF.

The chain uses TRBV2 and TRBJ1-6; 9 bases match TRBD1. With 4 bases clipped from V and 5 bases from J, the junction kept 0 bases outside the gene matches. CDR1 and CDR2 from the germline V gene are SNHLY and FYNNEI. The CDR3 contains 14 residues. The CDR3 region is CASSGTGDNSPLHF. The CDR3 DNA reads TGTGCCAGCAGTGGGACAGGGGATAATTCACCCCTCCACTTT.

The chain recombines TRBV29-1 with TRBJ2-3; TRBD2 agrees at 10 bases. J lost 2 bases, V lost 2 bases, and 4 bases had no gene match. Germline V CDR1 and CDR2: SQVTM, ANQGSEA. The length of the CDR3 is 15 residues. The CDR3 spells CSVETSGDPTDTQYF. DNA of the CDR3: TGCAGCGTTGAAACTAGCGGGGATCCCACAGATACGCAGTATTTT.

DNA for the CDR3: TGTGCCAGCAGTGAAGCGCCGGGTAACTATGGCTACACCTTC. Amino acids: CASSEAPGNYGYTF. The V and J genes are TRBV2 and TRBJ1-2; D unclear. This CDR3 is built from 14 residues. Deletions cut 0 bases from V and 1 base from J, with 6 bases between. In germline, CDR1 is SNHLY, CDR2 FYNNEI.

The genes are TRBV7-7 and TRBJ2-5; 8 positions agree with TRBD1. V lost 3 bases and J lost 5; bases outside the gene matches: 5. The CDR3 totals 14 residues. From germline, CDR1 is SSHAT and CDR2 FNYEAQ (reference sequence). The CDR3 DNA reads TGTGCCAGCAGCTTCCGACAGGGGAGTGAGACCCAGTACTTC. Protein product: CASSFRQGSETQYF.

The CDR3 coding sequence is TGTGCCAGCAGCCCTTCGGAGGCCGGGGAGCTGTTTTTT. Translating it yields CASSPSEAGELFF. The chain employs TRBV6-4 and TRBJ2-2, with a tentative D call TRBD2 (5 bases). The length of the CDR3 is 13 residues. Germline V lookup: CDR1 MRHNA, CDR2 SNTAGT. The V end was cut by 6 bases, the J end by 6 bases, with 11 bases between.

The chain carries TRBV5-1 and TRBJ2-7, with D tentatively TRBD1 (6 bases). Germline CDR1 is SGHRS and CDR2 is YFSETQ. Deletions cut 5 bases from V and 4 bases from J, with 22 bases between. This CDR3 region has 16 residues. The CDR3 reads CASSSFPQGKFYEQYF. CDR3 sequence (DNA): TGCGCCAGCAGTTCTTTTCCTCAGGGGAAGTTTTACGAGCAGTACTTC.

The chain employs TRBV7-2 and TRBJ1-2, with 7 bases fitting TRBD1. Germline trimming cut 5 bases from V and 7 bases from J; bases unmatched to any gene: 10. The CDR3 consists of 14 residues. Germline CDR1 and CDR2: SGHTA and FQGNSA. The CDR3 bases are TGTGCCAGCAGCCCAGACAGGGCCCGGAGTGGCTACACCTTC. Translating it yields CASSPDRARSGYTF. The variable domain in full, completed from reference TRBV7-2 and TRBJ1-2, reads GAGVSQSPSNKVTEKGKDVELRCDPISGHTALYWYRQSLGQGLEFLIYFQGNSAPDKSGLPSDRFSAERTGGSVSTLTIQRTQQEDSAVYLCASSPDRARSGYTFGSGTRLTVV.

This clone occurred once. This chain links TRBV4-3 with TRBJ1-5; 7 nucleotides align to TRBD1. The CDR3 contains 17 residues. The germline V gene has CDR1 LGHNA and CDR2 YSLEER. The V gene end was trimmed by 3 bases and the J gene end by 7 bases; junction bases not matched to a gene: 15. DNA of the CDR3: TGCGCCAGCAGCCACGGCCGCGTGGGACAGAGAGGACAGCCCCAGCATTTT. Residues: CASSHGRVGQRGQPQHF.

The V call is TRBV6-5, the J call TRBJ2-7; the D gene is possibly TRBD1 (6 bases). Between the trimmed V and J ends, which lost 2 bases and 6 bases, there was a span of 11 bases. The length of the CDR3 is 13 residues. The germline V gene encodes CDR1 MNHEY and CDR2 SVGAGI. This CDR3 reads CASSYETRGEQYF. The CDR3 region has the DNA TGTGCCAGCAGTTACGAGACCAGGGGCGAGCAGTACTTC.

This CDR3 reads CASSQEGQGGPGNTEAFF. In DNA form, the CDR3 reads TGCGCCAGCAGCCAAGAGGGACAGGGTGGGCCGGGGAACACTGAAGCTTTCTTT. The J gene is TRBJ1-1, the V gene TRBV4-3, with TRBD1 identical over 9 bases. The germline gives CDR1 LGHNA, CDR2 YSLEER. The CDR3 spans 18 residues. V dropped 0 bases and J dropped 1; count of bases not matched to a gene: 9.

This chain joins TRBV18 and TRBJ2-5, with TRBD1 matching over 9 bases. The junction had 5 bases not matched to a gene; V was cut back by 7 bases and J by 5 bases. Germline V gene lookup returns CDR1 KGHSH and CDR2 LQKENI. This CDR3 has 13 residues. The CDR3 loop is CASCRDRVETQYF. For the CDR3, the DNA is TGTGCCAGCTGTCGGGACAGGGTGGAGACCCAGTACTTC.

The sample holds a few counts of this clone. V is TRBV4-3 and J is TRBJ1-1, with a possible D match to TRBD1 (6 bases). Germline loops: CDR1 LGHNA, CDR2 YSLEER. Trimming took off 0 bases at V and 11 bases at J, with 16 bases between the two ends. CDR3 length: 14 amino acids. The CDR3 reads CASSQDRGGNQAFF. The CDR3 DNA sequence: TGCGCCAGCAGCCAAGATAGGGGGGGCAACCAGGCTTTCTTT.

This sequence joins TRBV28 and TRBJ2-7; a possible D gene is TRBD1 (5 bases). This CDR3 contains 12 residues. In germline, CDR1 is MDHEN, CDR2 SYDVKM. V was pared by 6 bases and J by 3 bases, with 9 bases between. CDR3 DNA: TGTGCCAGCAGGCACAGGTTCTACGAGCAGTACTTC. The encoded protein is CASRHRFYEQYF.

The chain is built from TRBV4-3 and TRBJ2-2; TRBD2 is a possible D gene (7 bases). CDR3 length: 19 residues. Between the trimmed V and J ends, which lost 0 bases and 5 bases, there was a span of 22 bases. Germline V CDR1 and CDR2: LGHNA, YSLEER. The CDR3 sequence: CASSQDLRGGRAPTGELFF. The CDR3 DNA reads TGCGCCAGCAGCCAAGATTTGAGGGGGGGCAGGGCGCCGACCGGGGAGCTGTTTTTT.

The chain's CDR3 is CASSRRRGGYNEQFF. CDR3 in DNA: TGTGCCAGCAGCCGAAGGCGGGGGGGGTACAATGAGCAGTTCTTC. The chain couples TRBV7-3 to TRBJ2-1; TRBD2 matches 9 bases. The CDR3 length is 15 residues. After removal of 5 bases from V and 4 bases from J, the junction contained 6 bases not matched to a gene. The germline V gene has CDR1 SGHTA and CDR2 FQGTGA. The complete variable domain, with remaining parts taken from reference TRBV7-3 and TRBJ2-1, reads GAGVSQTPSNKVTEKGKYVELRCDPISGHTALYWYRQSLGQGPEFLIYFQGTGAADDSGLPNDRFFAVRPEGSVSTLKIQRTERGDSAVYLCASSRRRGGYNEQFFGPGTRLTVL.